Below, 21 T cell receptor beta chains from the same sample are listed, as sequenced in a study of T cell responses to AZD1222 COVID-19 vaccine. Generated by immunoSEQ multiplex PCR, the TCRdb table keeps only in-frame clones and is missing some. The data contain about 180,000 clones, approximately 90% of them seen just once; the ten biggest clones take up approximately 26%. The sequences come from peripheral blood, collected 28 days after the second AZD1222 dose. These receptors all stem from an adult who received the AZD1222 COVID-19 vaccine.

The V call is TRBV12-5, the J call TRBJ2-2, with 7 bases lining up with TRBD1. The V gene end was trimmed by 2 bases and the J gene end by 8 bases; junction bases not matched to a gene: 14. This CDR3 is built from 17 residues. Germline V gene lookup returns CDR1 LGHNT and CDR2 FRNRAP. The CDR3 loop is CASGLPEATGYGGELFF. In DNA form, the CDR3 reads TGTGCTAGTGGTTTGCCGGAGGCGACAGGGTATGGGGGGGAGCTGTTTTTT.

The rearrangement links TRBV28 to TRBJ1-5; possible D gene TRBD1, 5 bases. Germline assignment: CDR1 MDHEN and CDR2 SYDVKM. V was pared by 7 bases and J by 6 bases, with 19 bases between. This CDR3 region has 15 residues. The CDR3, as DNA: TGTGCCAGCACCCCCCAGTGGGGGGGAGGTCAGCCCCAGCATTTT. It specifies CASTPQWGGGQPQHF. The whole variable domain, filled in from reference TRBV28 and TRBJ1-5, reads DVKVTQSSRYLVKRTGEKVFLECVQDMDHENMFWYRQDPGLGLRLIYFSYDVKMKEKGDIPEGYSVSREKKERFSLILESASTNQTSMYLCASTPQWGGGQPQHFGDGTRLSIL.

The chain is built from TRBV10-3 and TRBJ2-7, with 7 bases fitting TRBD2. V lost 8 bases and J lost 6; bases outside the gene matches: 7. This CDR3 contains 12 residues. Germline CDR1 is ENHRY and CDR2 is SYGVKD. The CDR3 sequence: CAISVGGVEQYF. DNA for the CDR3: TGTGCCATCTCGGTGGGAGGGGTCGAGCAGTACTTC.

This clone has more than one count but fewer than ten. The chain has TRBV18 and TRBJ1-5, with TRBD1 identical over 9 bases. The length of the CDR3 is 17 residues. Unmatched junction bases numbered 7, after V lost 3 bases and J lost 1 base. From germline, CDR1 is KGHSH and CDR2 LQKENI. The CDR3 reads CASSPGQGLKSNQPQHF. Here the CDR3 DNA reads TGTGCCAGCTCACCTGGACAGGGGTTAAAAAGCAATCAGCCCCAGCATTTT.

This chain connects TRBV5-4 to TRBJ2-1, with TRBD2 identical over 10 bases. Germline V gives CDR1 SGHNT, CDR2 YYREEE (reference sequence). J lost 8 bases, V lost 1 base, and 6 bases had no gene match. The CDR3 runs 15 residues. CDR3 in amino acids: CASSLKREGKDEQFF. DNA of the CDR3: TGTGCCAGCAGCTTGAAGCGGGAGGGTAAGGATGAGCAGTTCTTC.

This clone was picked up one time. This sequence joins TRBV7-2 and TRBJ1-3, with D possibly being TRBD1 (6 bases). The V gene lost 2 bases and the J gene lost 3 bases, with 11 bases spanning the gap. The germline CDR1 and CDR2 sequences are SGHTA and FQGNSA. This CDR3 comprises 15 residues. DNA for the CDR3: TGTGCCAGCAGCTTATGGGGGGGCGGTGGAAACACCATATATTTT. Translating it yields CASSLWGGGGNTIYF.

This clone has more than one count but fewer than ten. The chain employs TRBV14 and TRBJ2-7, with D perhaps TRBD2 (6 bases). V gave up 4 bases and J gave up 2 bases, with 9 bases separating them. This CDR3 region has 13 residues. CDR1 and CDR2 (germline): SGHDN, FVKESK. The CDR3 reads CASSRSGPYEQYF. CDR3 coding DNA: TGTGCCAGCAGCCGTAGCGGTCCCTACGAGCAGTACTTC.

This clone was seen only once. The CDR3 reads CASSGLALGQSSYNEQFF. In DNA, the CDR3 is TGTGCCAGCAGCGGACTAGCGTTAGGACAAAGCTCCTACAATGAGCAGTTCTTC. This sequence joins TRBV27 and TRBJ2-1, with 9 nucleotides matching TRBD2. Trimming removed 6 bases from V and 0 bases from J; junction bases left unmatched: 12. Germline V gene data show CDR1 as MNHEY and CDR2 as SMNVEV (reference sequence). CDR3 size: 18 residues.

This chain connects TRBV5-1 to TRBJ2-7; unclear D gene. Trimming pared 5 bases from V and 1 base from J, leaving 10 bases between. This CDR3 comprises 13 residues. The V gene's germline CDR1 is SGHRS and CDR2 YFSETQ. The CDR3 DNA is TGCGCCAGCAGTAGATCAGAGTCCTACGAGCAGTACTTC. Amino acids: CASSRSESYEQYF.

The V and J genes are TRBV19 and TRBJ1-5; D uncertain. With 9 bases removed from V and 2 bases from J, the gap between germline ends came to 14 bases. Germline V CDR1 and CDR2: LNHDA, SQIVND (reference sequence). This CDR3 is built from 14 residues. CDR3 bases: TGTGCCAGCAAAGGGATATTCGGCAATCAGCCCCAGCATTTT. The encoded protein is CASKGIFGNQPQHF. Filled out from reference TRBV19 and TRBJ1-5, the complete variable domain reads DGGITQSPKYLFRKEGQNVTLSCEQNLNHDAMYWYRQDPGQGLRLIYYSQIVNDFQKGDIAEGYSVSREKKESFPLTVTSAQKNPTAFYLCASKGIFGNQPQHFGDGTRLSIL.

This clone appeared a single time. V gene TRBV28 combines with J gene TRBJ2-1; 15 bases map to TRBD2. J gave up 3 bases and V 4 bases, and 7 bases lay outside the gene matches. The CDR3 is 18 residues long. Germline CDR1 MDHEN, CDR2 SYDVKM. The CDR3 nucleotides are TGTGCCAGCAGTTCCAGGACTAGCGGGAGGGCCTACTACAATGAGCAGTTCTTC. This translates into CASSSRTSGRAYYNEQFF. The full variable domain, with the rest looked up from reference TRBV28 and TRBJ2-1, is DVKVTQSSRYLVKRTGEKVFLECVQDMDHENMFWYRQDPGLGLRLIYFSYDVKMKEKGDIPEGYSVSREKKERFSLILESASTNQTSMYLCASSSRTSGRAYYNEQFFGPGTRLTVL.

The chain has TRBV18 and TRBJ2-3; weak D call: TRBD2 (5 bases). Germline V CDR1 and CDR2: KGHSH, LQKENI. V gave up 4 bases and J gave up 11 bases, with 16 bases separating them. The CDR3 sequence is 13 residues long. This chain's CDR3 is CASSQGGESGQYF. The CDR3 DNA reads as TGTGCCAGCTCACAAGGAGGAGAAAGTGGGCAGTATTTT.

This clone was counted between two and nine times. V and J are TRBV7-2 and TRBJ2-7, with 7 bases fitting TRBD2. V shed 2 bases and J 1 base; nucleotides not matched to a gene: 8. Germline loops: CDR1 SGHTA, CDR2 FQGNSA. This CDR3 is built from 16 residues. The CDR3 is CASSLLLGGSSYEQYF. CDR3 coding DNA: TGTGCCAGCAGCTTACTGTTGGGCGGGAGTTCCTACGAGCAGTACTTC.

The V gene is TRBV5-1, the J gene TRBJ2-1; 7 nucleotides agree with TRBD1. From germline, CDR1 is SGHRS and CDR2 YFSETQ. V dropped 4 bases and J dropped 0; count of bases not matched to a gene: 7. This CDR3 has 16 amino acids. Here the CDR3 DNA reads TGCGCCAGCAGCGGGGGACAGACCAGCTCCTACAATGAGCAGTTCTTC. It codes for CASSGGQTSSYNEQFF.

CDR3 in DNA: TGTGCCAGCAGGCAGGACGGACCCTATGGCTACACCTTC. Translating gives CASRQDGPYGYTF. The rearrangement joins TRBV6-5 to TRBJ1-2; D is ambiguous. This CDR3 region has 13 residues. Germline V gene data show CDR1 as MNHEY and CDR2 as SVGAGI. The V end lost 6 bases, the J end lost 4 bases, and 12 bases lay between the germline ends.

The chain combines TRBV6-5 with TRBJ2-1, with TRBD2 identical over 7 bases. Losses at the gene ends were 3 bases for V and 4 bases for J; bases not matched to a gene: 6. Looked up from germline, CDR1 is MNHEY and CDR2 is SVGAGI. This CDR3 comprises 15 residues. DNA of the CDR3: TGTGCCAGCAGTTATAGGCTAGCGGTATACAATGAGCAGTTCTTC. The encoded protein is CASSYRLAVYNEQFF.

The chain is built from TRBV6-2 or TRBV6-3 and TRBJ1-2; D unclear. Germline assignment: CDR1 MNHEY and CDR2 SVGEGT. CDR3 length equals 15 residues. Trimming left V 4 bases short and J 2 bases short, with 14 bases between. The CDR3 nucleotides read TGTGCCAGCAGTTCTCCCGAACTGGGAAACTATGGCTACACCTTC. Amino acid sequence: CASSSPELGNYGYTF.

The chain links TRBV19 to TRBJ2-1; perhaps TRBD2 as D (6 bases). The length of the CDR3 is 15 residues. CDR1 and CDR2 from the germline V gene are LNHDA and SQIVND (reference sequence). V was pared by 10 bases and J by 1 base, with 17 bases between. CDR3 sequence: CATRSSAKSYNEQFF. Written as DNA, the CDR3 is TGTGCCACCCGATCTAGCGCAAAATCCTACAATGAGCAGTTCTTC.

Only one count was recorded for this clone. The genes are TRBV7-2 and TRBJ1-2; possible D gene TRBD1, 6 bases. This CDR3 region has 14 residues. Trimming cost V 5 bases and J 8 bases, with 18 bases left between them. Germline values: CDR1 SGHTA, CDR2 FQGNSA. CDR3: CASSIPGGKGGYTF. In nucleotides, the CDR3 is TGTGCCAGCAGCATCCCCGGGGGCAAGGGGGGCTACACCTTC.

The J gene is TRBJ1-2, the V gene TRBV7-9, with 7 bases lining up with TRBD1. CDR1 and CDR2 from the germline V gene are SEHNR and FQNEAQ (reference sequence). V dropped 5 bases and J dropped 3; count of bases not matched to a gene: 3. The CDR3 extends over 13 amino acids. CDR3 loop: CASSRGTDYGYTF. As DNA, the CDR3 is TGTGCCAGCAGCCGCGGGACAGACTATGGCTACACCTTC.

Written as DNA, the CDR3 is TGTGCCAGCAGCCTAGGGGGGGGTACTGAAGCTTTCTTT. Amino acid sequence: CASSLGGGTEAFF. V usage is TRBV7-2 and J usage is TRBJ1-1, with TRBD1 as a possible D gene (6 bases). From germline, CDR1 is SGHTA and CDR2 FQGNSA. The ends were cut back, 5 bases at V and 5 bases at J, with 12 bases in the middle. The CDR3 extends over 13 amino acids.